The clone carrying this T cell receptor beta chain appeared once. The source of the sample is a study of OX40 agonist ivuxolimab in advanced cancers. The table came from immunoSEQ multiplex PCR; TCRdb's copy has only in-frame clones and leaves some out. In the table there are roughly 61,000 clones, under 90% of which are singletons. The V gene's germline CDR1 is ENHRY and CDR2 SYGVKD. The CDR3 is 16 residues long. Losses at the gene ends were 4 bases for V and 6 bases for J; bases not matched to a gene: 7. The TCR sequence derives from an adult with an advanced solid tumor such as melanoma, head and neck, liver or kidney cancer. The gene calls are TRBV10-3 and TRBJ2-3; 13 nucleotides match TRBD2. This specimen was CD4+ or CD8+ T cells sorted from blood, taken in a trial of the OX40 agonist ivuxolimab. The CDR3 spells CAISARTSGRIDTQYF. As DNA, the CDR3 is TGTGCCATCAGTGCCCGGACTAGCGGGAGAATCGATACGCAGTATTTT.